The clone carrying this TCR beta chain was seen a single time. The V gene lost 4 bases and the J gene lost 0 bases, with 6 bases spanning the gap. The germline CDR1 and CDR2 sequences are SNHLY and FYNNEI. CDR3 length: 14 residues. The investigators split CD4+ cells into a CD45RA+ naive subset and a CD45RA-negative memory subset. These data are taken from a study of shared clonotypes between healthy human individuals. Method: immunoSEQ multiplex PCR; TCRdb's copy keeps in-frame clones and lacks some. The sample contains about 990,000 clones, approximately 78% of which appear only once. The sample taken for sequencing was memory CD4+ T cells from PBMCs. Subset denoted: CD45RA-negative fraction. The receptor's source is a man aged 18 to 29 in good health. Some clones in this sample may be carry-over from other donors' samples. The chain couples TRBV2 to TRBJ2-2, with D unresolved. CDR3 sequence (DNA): TGTGCCAGCAGTGTTACATCGAACACCGGGGAGCTGTTTTTT. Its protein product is CASSVTSNTGELFF.